This T cell receptor (beta chain) was profiled in a study of patients and donors after allogeneic stem cell transplantation. This clonotype was seen a handful of times. In TCRdb, the RT-PCR reads were re-called with MiXCR into one record per CDR3 protein. The sample shows 390,000 or so distinct CDR3 sequences, about a sixth of them seen only once. The CDR3 has 14 amino acids. V lost 3 bases and J lost 2, with 11 bases in between. Sequencing was done on a sample of blood, either unsorted or a sorted T cell fraction (not recorded which). The chain joins TRBV12-3 or TRBV12-4 to TRBJ2-7, with D possibly TRBD1 on 6 matching bases. This sequence originates from a human donor who was either an allogeneic HSCT recipient or a stem cell or donor lymphocyte infusion donor (not recorded which). It is not recorded whose cells these are; they may come from a transplant donor. CDR3 sequence (DNA): TGTGCCAGCAGTTTCTTCGGACAGCCCTACGAGCAGTACTTC. This translates into CASSFFGQPYEQYF.